This T cell receptor beta chain came from a study of T cells in Graves' hyperthyroidism and ophthalmopathy. The V gene end was trimmed by 5 bases and the J gene end by 9 bases; junction bases not matched to a gene: 11. CDR1 is KGHDR, CDR2 SFDVKD, per germline. The CDR3 is made up of 15 amino acids. The table lists this clonotype with a count of one. TCR beta CDR3 region amplification was performed from RNA transcripts. HTBI primers drove first-round RT-PCR of the TCR CDR3. Via MiXCR, TCRdb re-called the multiplex PCR reads, giving one row per CDR3 protein. The sample lists some 620,000 distinct CDR3 sequences, 16% occurring once.

The gene calls are TRBV24-1 and TRBJ2-1; TRBD2 aligns across 8 bases. The specimen sequenced was blood. This TCR was sampled from a woman in her twenties or thirties with Graves' hyperthyroidism. CDR3 region: CATSVSSGTSSEQFF. The CDR3 DNA reads as TGTGCCACCAGTGTGAGTAGCGGGACTTCCAGTGAGCAGTTCTTC.